A selection of T cell receptor beta chains follows, all from one sample in a study of cytomegalovirus exposure and HLA in healthy donors. Libraries were prepared by immunoSEQ multiplex PCR; TCRdb keeps only in-frame clonotypes and omits some of them. The table includes around 160,000 clones, roughly 91% detected once. Input material: PBMCs. The source of these receptors is a man between 18 and 29 years old in good health and CMV-seronegative. Each CDR3 is given with its conserved first and last residue. Each record gives: J gene, D gene, clone size, V gene, CDR3 DNA, CDR3 protein. The D gene is left open where the match is weak. Size is stated for part of the rows, as once, few or many counts, or as a class when the clone is expanded.

J gene: TRBJ2-1; D gene: TRBD1; clone size: .; V gene: TRBV6-5; CDR3 DNA: TGTGCCAGCAAAAGGACAGGTTACAATGAGCAGTTCTTC; CDR3 protein: CASKRTGYNEQFF
J gene: TRBJ2-5; D gene: TRBD1; clone size: .; V gene: TRBV7-9; CDR3 DNA: TGTGCCAGCAGCGGGACAGGGGGCCCTCGGGAGACCCAGTACTTC; CDR3 protein: CASSGTGGPRETQYF
J gene: TRBJ2-7; D gene: TRBD1; clone size: few; V gene: TRBV19; CDR3 DNA: TGTGCCAGTATGGGACAGGGGAGCGAGCAGTACTTC; CDR3 protein: CASMGQGSEQYF
J gene: TRBJ1-5; D gene: .; clone size: .; V gene: TRBV28; CDR3 DNA: TGTGCCAGCAGTTTCGCACGGAGGGGCAATCAGCCCCAGCATTTT; CDR3 protein: CASSFARRGNQPQHF
J gene: TRBJ2-3; D gene: TRBD2; clone size: .; V gene: TRBV10-1; CDR3 DNA: TGCGCCAGCAGTGATGAGCGGGGAGCCACAGATACGCAGTATTTT; CDR3 protein: CASSDERGATDTQYF
J gene: TRBJ1-1; D gene: .; clone size: .; V gene: TRBV6-5; CDR3 DNA: TGTGCCAGCAGTCCCGGGGGGCTGAACACTGAAGCTTTCTTT; CDR3 protein: CASSPGGLNTEAFF
J gene: TRBJ2-7; D gene: TRBD1; clone size: once; V gene: TRBV27; CDR3 DNA: TGTGCCAGCAGTTTAAGGTGGGCGCAGGGGGCCTACGAGCAGTACTTC; CDR3 protein: CASSLRWAQGAYEQYF
J gene: TRBJ1-3; D gene: .; clone size: .; V gene: TRBV28; CDR3 DNA: TGTGCCAGCAGCTTAAGGACACCTGCTGGAAACACCATATATTTT; CDR3 protein: CASSLRTPAGNTIYF
J gene: TRBJ2-5; D gene: .; clone size: .; V gene: TRBV2; CDR3 DNA: TGTGCCAGCAGTGAATTTGGCAGGGGAAACCAAGAGACCCAGTACTTC; CDR3 protein: CASSEFGRGNQETQYF
J gene: TRBJ1-1; D gene: .; clone size: .; V gene: TRBV2; CDR3 DNA: TGTGCCAGCAGTGAACCACCTGAAGGGGCTGAAGCTTTCTTT; CDR3 protein: CASSEPPEGAEAFF
J gene: TRBJ2-5; D gene: .; clone size: .; V gene: TRBV27; CDR3 DNA: TGTGCCAGCAGTTTGACAGATGAGACCCAAGAGACCCAGTACTTC; CDR3 protein: CASSLTDETQETQYF
J gene: TRBJ2-5; D gene: .; clone size: .; V gene: TRBV4-3; CDR3 DNA: TGCGCCAGCAGCCAAGATCTTCCGCCCCGGGAGACCCAGTACTTC; CDR3 protein: CASSQDLPPRETQYF
J gene: TRBJ2-1; D gene: TRBD2; clone size: once; V gene: TRBV28; CDR3 DNA: TGTGCCAGCAGGTCCCAGTCAGGCGGGGGATTCTACAATGAGCAGTTCTTC; CDR3 protein: CASRSQSGGGFYNEQFF
J gene: TRBJ2-2; D gene: TRBD1; clone size: .; V gene: TRBV11-2; CDR3 DNA: TGTGCCAGCAGATCAAACAGGGGGCCGGCCGGGGAGCTGTTTTTT; CDR3 protein: CASRSNRGPAGELFF
J gene: TRBJ2-7; D gene: TRBD1; clone size: .; V gene: TRBV10-3; CDR3 DNA: TGTGCCATCAGTGGGGGACAGGGGGCATACGAGCAGTACTTC; CDR3 protein: CAISGGQGAYEQYF
J gene: TRBJ2-1; D gene: TRBD2; clone size: once; V gene: TRBV4-2; CDR3 DNA: TGTGCCAGCAGCCAGGACCCGGGGGGGTCCTACAATGAGCAGTTCTTC; CDR3 protein: CASSQDPGGSYNEQFF
J gene: TRBJ2-2; D gene: .; clone size: .; V gene: TRBV29-1; CDR3 DNA: TGCAGCGTTGAAGATCCAGGGAACACCGGGGAGCTGTTTTTT; CDR3 protein: CSVEDPGNTGELFF
J gene: TRBJ1-1; D gene: .; clone size: few; V gene: TRBV5-1; CDR3 DNA: TGCGCCAGCAGCTTGGCCCCGGGGGGCACGAACACTGAAGCTTTCTTT; CDR3 protein: CASSLAPGGTNTEAFF
J gene: TRBJ1-1; D gene: TRBD1; clone size: .; V gene: TRBV7-6; CDR3 DNA: TGTGCCAGCAGCTTAGGCGGGACAGGCCTCCATGAAGCTTTCTTT; CDR3 protein: CASSLGGTGLHEAFF
J gene: TRBJ2-3; D gene: TRBD1; clone size: .; V gene: TRBV11-2; CDR3 DNA: TGTGCCAGCAGCTTAGGCCCGGACAGGACGACGCAGTATTTT; CDR3 protein: CASSLGPDRTTQYF
J gene: TRBJ2-5; D gene: TRBD2; clone size: .; V gene: TRBV4-2; CDR3 DNA: TGTGCCAGCAAACTCGGGAGGGGGAGAGACGGGGAGACCCAGTACTTC; CDR3 protein: CASKLGRGRDGETQYF
J gene: TRBJ1-2; D gene: TRBD1; clone size: few; V gene: TRBV12-5; CDR3 DNA: TGTGCTAGTGGGACTGGGACAGGATATGGCTACACCTTC; CDR3 protein: CASGTGTGYGYTF
J gene: TRBJ2-7; D gene: TRBD2; clone size: .; V gene: TRBV27; CDR3 DNA: TGTGCCAGCATCCCAACAGGGACTAGCGGGAGGGTGAGCTCCTACGAGCAGTACTTC; CDR3 protein: CASIPTGTSGRVSSYEQYF
J gene: TRBJ2-7; D gene: TRBD2; clone size: .; V gene: TRBV23-1; CDR3 DNA: TGCGCCAGCAGTCAATCAGGAATTCCCGGGACTAGCGGGAGCGGGTACGAGCAGTACTTC; CDR3 protein: CASSQSGIPGTSGSGYEQYF
J gene: TRBJ2-7; D gene: TRBD1; clone size: .; V gene: TRBV28; CDR3 DNA: TGTGCCAGCAGTCCGAGGGGGAGACAGGGTACCGACGAGCAGTACTTC; CDR3 protein: CASSPRGRQGTDEQYF
J gene: TRBJ2-3; D gene: TRBD2; clone size: .; V gene: TRBV27; CDR3 DNA: TGTGCCAGCAGTTTTGGGGCGGGGGGATTCACAGATACGCAGTATTTT; CDR3 protein: CASSFGAGGFTDTQYF
J gene: TRBJ1-4; D gene: .; clone size: .; V gene: TRBV4-2; CDR3 DNA: TGTGCCAGCAGCCAAGACGGGGTCCGAAAACTGTTTTTT; CDR3 protein: CASSQDGVRKLFF
J gene: TRBJ2-1; D gene: TRBD1; clone size: .; V gene: TRBV29-1; CDR3 DNA: TGCAGCGTTGAGTTCAGGGGGTGGGGTGAGCAGTTCTTC; CDR3 protein: CSVEFRGWGEQFF
J gene: TRBJ2-1; D gene: TRBD2; clone size: .; V gene: TRBV7-2; CDR3 DNA: TGTGCCAGCAGTAATCGGACTAGCGGGAGTCACAATGAGCAGTTCTTC; CDR3 protein: CASSNRTSGSHNEQFF
J gene: TRBJ2-7; D gene: TRBD1; clone size: once; V gene: TRBV5-6; CDR3 DNA: TGTGCCAGCAGCTTGGGACAGGGAAACTACGAGCAGTACTTC; CDR3 protein: CASSLGQGNYEQYF